In its sample, the clone carrying this T cell receptor beta chain was seen once. Trimming removed 3 bases from V and 5 bases from J; junction bases left unmatched: 12. This CDR3 region has 17 residues. Germline V CDR1 and CDR2: SGHTA, FQGTGA. The sample originates from a study of cytomegalovirus exposure and HLA in healthy donors. This PCR relied on a set of 60 Vbeta primers and 13 Jbeta primers. The protocol was immunoSEQ multiplex PCR, while the TCRdb copy is restricted to in-frame clones and leaves out a portion. In the table there are around 150,000 clones, around 85% of which are singletons. This receptor was identified in a man aged 18 to 29 in good health and CMV-seropositive. The sample was PBMCs. V and J are TRBV7-3 and TRBJ2-1, with TRBD2 matching 8 bases. The CDR3 bases are TGTGCCAGCAGCTTTCGGGGGGGAGTAACTACACACAATGAGCAGTTCTTC. Its translation is CASSFRGGVTTHNEQFF.